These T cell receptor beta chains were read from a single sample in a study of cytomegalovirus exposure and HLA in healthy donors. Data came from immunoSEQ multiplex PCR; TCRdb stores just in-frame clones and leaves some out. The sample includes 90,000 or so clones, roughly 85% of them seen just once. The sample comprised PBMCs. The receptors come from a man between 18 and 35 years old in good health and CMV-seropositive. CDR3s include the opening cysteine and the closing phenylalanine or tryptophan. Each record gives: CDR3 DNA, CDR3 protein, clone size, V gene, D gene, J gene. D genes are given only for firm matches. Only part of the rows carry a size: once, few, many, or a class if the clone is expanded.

TGTGCCAGCATAGAGGGTTTTGATACGCAGTATTTT,CASIEGFDTQYF,.,TRBV6-1,.,TRBJ2-3
TGCAGCGTTGTTGGACAGGGCTCCTACGAGCAGTACTTC,CSVVGQGSYEQYF,.,TRBV29-1,TRBD1,TRBJ2-7
TGTGCCAGCAGTATTCCGGGACAGGGAGATGAAAAACTGTTTTTT,CASSIPGQGDEKLFF,few,TRBV28,TRBD1,TRBJ1-4
TGTGCCAGCAGCGACCGGACTAGTCTTATCCACAATGAGCAGTTCTTC,CASSDRTSLIHNEQFF,medium-sized,TRBV7-2,TRBD2,TRBJ2-1
TGCAGCGTTTCCCGGACTAGCGGGATAAAGAACTACAATGAGCAGTTCTTC,CSVSRTSGIKNYNEQFF,.,TRBV29-1,TRBD2,TRBJ2-1
TGCGCCAGCAGCTGGGCCCGACAGGGGGTTCGGGACACTGAAGCTTTCTTT,CASSWARQGVRDTEAFF,once,TRBV5-1,TRBD1,TRBJ1-1
TGTGCCAGCAATAGACAGGGAGCGGGCAATCAGCCCCAGCATTTT,CASNRQGAGNQPQHF,.,TRBV28,TRBD1,TRBJ1-5
TGTGCCAGCAGACAACGCGGGACCGAAGACACCGGGGAGCTGTTTTTT,CASRQRGTEDTGELFF,.,TRBV11-1,.,TRBJ2-2
TGTGCCAGCAGCCCCGAGACAGGCTATGGCTACACCTTC,CASSPETGYGYTF,few,TRBV2,.,TRBJ1-2
TGCGCCAGCAGCCAAGATAAAGCGAACTATGGCTACACCTTC,CASSQDKANYGYTF,.,TRBV4-1,.,TRBJ1-2
TGTGCCAGCGGTAAAACAGGGGCCGAGGGCAATGAGCAGTTCTTC,CASGKTGAEGNEQFF,.,TRBV6-6,TRBD1,TRBJ2-1
TGTGCCAGCAGTGAAGCGCAGGGTTTGGGGGAGACCCAGTACTTC,CASSEAQGLGETQYF,.,TRBV6-1,.,TRBJ2-5
TGTGCCAGCAGTGCCGGACAGGCAACTAATGAAAAACTGTTTTTT,CASSAGQATNEKLFF,.,TRBV28,TRBD1,TRBJ1-4
TGTGCCAGCAGCTTAGATCATTCCGGGATACAGCAGTTCTTC,CASSLDHSGIQQFF,.,TRBV11-2,.,TRBJ2-1
TGTGCCAGCAGGACAGGACCTAGCACAGATACGCAGTATTTT,CASRTGPSTDTQYF,.,TRBV2,.,TRBJ2-3
TGTGCCAGCAGCTTAGTTGTGATGGGGAGCGACTATGGCTACACCTTC,CASSLVVMGSDYGYTF,.,TRBV7-8,.,TRBJ1-2
TGTGCCAGCAGTTTAAGGGAGGTCGCGCAAGAGACCCAGTACTTC,CASSLREVAQETQYF,.,TRBV28,.,TRBJ2-5
TGTGCCAGCAGCTTAGTTAAAGAGACCCAGTACTTC,CASSLVKETQYF,.,TRBV11-2,.,TRBJ2-5
TGTGCCACCAGCAGCCCGTTGGGGGGGGACACCGGGGAGCTGTTTTTT,CATSSPLGGDTGELFF,few,TRBV15,TRBD2,TRBJ2-2
TGTGCCAGCATCTCCGGGTGGACCGGGGAGCTGTTTTTT,CASISGWTGELFF,.,TRBV2,.,TRBJ2-2
TGTGCCAGCAGTTTAGGGGCAGGCGGGAACACCGGGGAGCTGTTTTTT,CASSLGAGGNTGELFF,.,TRBV27,.,TRBJ2-2
TGTGCCAGCAGAAAAGCTAGCGGTTACACAGATACGCAGTATTTT,CASRKASGYTDTQYF,.,TRBV6-5,TRBD2,TRBJ2-3
TGCGCCAGCAGCCTAATTATATTAGCGGCGAACAATGAGCAGTTCTTC,CASSLIILAANNEQFF,once,TRBV4-1,.,TRBJ2-1
TGTGCCAGCAGCTTTAGCAGTACTTTGAACACTGAAGCTTTCTTT,CASSFSSTLNTEAFF,.,TRBV11-2,.,TRBJ1-1
TGTGCCAGCAGCGTAGCACAGGGGCCAGGGAATGAGCAGTTCTTC,CASSVAQGPGNEQFF,.,TRBV9,TRBD1,TRBJ2-1
TGTGCCAGCAGCTTAAATGGACAGGGGGCCGGGGAGCTGTTTTTT,CASSLNGQGAGELFF,.,TRBV7-2,TRBD1,TRBJ2-2
TGTGCCAGCAGCTCGGGGGGGACCCAGTACTTC,CASSSGGTQYF,medium-sized,TRBV7-6,TRBD2,TRBJ2-5
TGTGCCAGTAGTATGCCAGGGAGGCTCACTCAGCCCCAGCATTTT,CASSMPGRLTQPQHF,.,TRBV19,.,TRBJ1-5
TGTGCCAGCAGCGCTCCGGGACAGGCCGTCAATGAGCAGTTCTTC,CASSAPGQAVNEQFF,.,TRBV9,TRBD1,TRBJ2-1
TGTGCCAGCAGTTACGAGGGGGCCGGCTACACCTTC,CASSYEGAGYTF,many,TRBV6-5,TRBD1,TRBJ1-2
TGTGCCAGCAGTCTGGCGGGACAGGGGGCTGGAAACACCATATATTTT,CASSLAGQGAGNTIYF,.,TRBV28,TRBD1,TRBJ1-3
TGTGCCAGCAGCTTAGGGGCCAGCTACAATGAGCAGTTCTTC,CASSLGASYNEQFF,.,TRBV7-9,.,TRBJ2-1
TGTGCCAGCAGCCCCCCAGCTGGCAGGGGTAATGAAAAACTGTTTTTT,CASSPPAGRGNEKLFF,.,TRBV28,.,TRBJ1-4
TGTGCCAGCAGTCCCATCGTAGGGAGTGCGGGGGGGGATGTTCGGGAGACCCAGTACTTC,CASSPIVGSAGGDVRETQYF,.,TRBV28,TRBD2,TRBJ2-5
TGTGCCAGCAGCTTTTTGACAGGCTCTGGAAACACCATATATTTT,CASSFLTGSGNTIYF,.,TRBV7-9,.,TRBJ1-3
TGTGCCAGCAGTGAGTACATCACGTCCCCCAATGAGCAGTTCTTC,CASSEYITSPNEQFF,.,TRBV2,.,TRBJ2-1
TGTGCCACTCGGGGGGGGCCCCAAGAGACCCAGTACTTC,CATRGGPQETQYF,.,TRBV28,TRBD2,TRBJ2-5
TGTGCCACCAGCAGCCGGAGGGCAATACAAGAGACCCAGTACTTC,CATSSRRAIQETQYF,.,TRBV15,.,TRBJ2-5
TGTGCCATCAGTGAGTTTTCGGCACGGGGGGGGCTTAGCTCTCCCGGGGCTTTCTTT,CAISEFSARGGLSSPGAFF,.,TRBV10-3,.,TRBJ1-1
TGTGCCAGCAGTTTAAACGGGGGGCGGTTGGGGCAGCCCCAGCATTTT,CASSLNGGRLGQPQHF,.,TRBV27,.,TRBJ1-5
TGTGCCAGCAGCTTAAACAGCTACACAGATACGCAGTATTTT,CASSLNSYTDTQYF,.,TRBV11-3,.,TRBJ2-3
TGTGCCACCAGCAGTTTTAGGACAGGGATAGTTCCTAATGAAAAACTGTTTTTT,CATSSFRTGIVPNEKLFF,.,TRBV15,TRBD1,TRBJ1-4
TGCAGCGTTATACAGGAGACTCAAGAGACCCAGTACTTC,CSVIQETQETQYF,.,TRBV29-1,.,TRBJ2-5
TGTGCCAGCCGGGACAGGGGCATCAATCAGCCCCAGCATTTT,CASRDRGINQPQHF,.,TRBV6-5,TRBD1,TRBJ1-5
TGTGCCAGCAGCATGCGACTAGCGGGAGACACCGGGGAGCTGTTTTTT,CASSMRLAGDTGELFF,.,TRBV9,TRBD2,TRBJ2-2
TGTGCCAGTAGTATGGGACAGAACCAAGAGACCCAGTACTTC,CASSMGQNQETQYF,.,TRBV19,TRBD1,TRBJ2-5
TGTGCCAGCAGTGGACTAGCGGGAGTGGAGACCCAGTACTTC,CASSGLAGVETQYF,.,TRBV25-1,TRBD2,TRBJ2-5
TGTGCCAGCAGCACCTACCCACTAGCAGGCGAGCAGTACTTC,CASSTYPLAGEQYF,once,TRBV7-9,.,TRBJ2-7